This T cell receptor beta chain stems from a study of blood T cell repertoires in COVID-19. Study as a whole: T cells, B-cell-depleted T cells, or PBMCs provided the cDNA or gDNA that served as material.

This CDR3 contains 15 residues. Per the authors' pipeline: How many nucleated cells were present was estimated from reference gene primer amplification. Assay used: immunoSEQ multiplex PCR; TCRdb lists only in-frame clones, some missing. V and J calls and clone size are as listed in that table; D and trimming were resolved from the DNA. The table shows 380,000 or so clones, with roughly 90% occurring only once. The chain is built from TRBV12-2 and TRBJ1-6; the DNA was not compared with TRBD1, the D call given in the table. TRBV12-2 is a pseudogene locus. The sequenced material came from peripheral blood. This TCR was sampled from a man between 35 and 55 years old with acute or convalescent COVID-19. CDR3: CASRLVNRRNSPLHF. DNA of the CDR3: TGTGCAAGTCGCTTAGTGAACAGGCGGAATTCACCCCTCCACTTT.